This T cell receptor beta chain was sequenced in a study of cytomegalovirus exposure and HLA in healthy donors. A multiplex PCR was run with 60 Vbeta primers and 13 Jbeta primers. Sequencing used immunoSEQ multiplex PCR; TCRdb keeps in-frame clones, though not all of them. The sample shows roughly 180,000 clones, about 85% of them seen only once. Points from the study as a whole: Sequences of the TCR beta chain were said to predict the HLA-A and HLA-B alleles of most subjects accurately. It was reported that the classifier diagnosed cytomegalovirus status with high specificity and sensitivity in both the original and validation cohorts. The study put around 180 TCR beta chains on its list as cytomegalovirus-associated. TCR beta V- and J-gene trimming was later associated with a missense DCLRE1C variant.

This clone was picked up a small number of times. Its target is unknown. Sequenced material: PBMCs. The source of this sequence is a woman aged 45-65 years in good health and CMV-seropositive.

The CDR3 is CASRGDIFTDTQYF. CDR3 bases: TGCGCCAGCAGGGGGGACATATTCACAGATACGCAGTATTTT. This sequence joins TRBV5-1 and TRBJ2-3; possible D gene TRBD1, 6 bases. V lost 5 bases and J 2 bases, leaving 12 bases between the germline ends. Germline loops: CDR1 SGHRS, CDR2 YFSETQ. CDR3 size: 14 residues. The variable domain in full, with the rest retrieved from reference TRBV5-1 and TRBJ2-3, is KAGVTQTPRYLIKTRGQQVTLSCSPISGHRSVSWYQQTPGQGLQFLFEYFSETQRNKGNFPGRFSGRQFSNSRSEMNVSTLELGDSALYLCASRGDIFTDTQYFGPGTRLTVL.